The clone carrying this T cell receptor (beta chain) was observed many times. This sample is part of a study of T-cell reconstitution after alpha-beta-depleted transplantation in children. Germline CDR1 and CDR2: SGHVS and FQNEAQ. The CDR3 contains 17 residues. The trim removed 5 bases at V and 2 bases at J, leaving 13 bases unmatched. Using unique molecular identifiers, the investigators prepared the TCRbeta library. Each CDR3 protein gets one entry after TCRdb re-called the PCR reads with MiXCR. The sample lists 200,000 to 300,000 distinct CDR3 sequences, about 12% occurring once. The rearrangement uses TRBV7-8 and TRBJ2-3; TRBD2 matches at 7 bases. The TCR comes from a human donor who donated a stem cell graft to a child with acute lymphoblastic leukemia. This specimen was PBMCs from the stem cell graft donor, taken from the stem cell graft. The CDR3 DNA is TGTGCCAGCAGCCCCCAGTCGGGGGGAGGGTACACAGATACGCAGTATTTT. Protein: CASSPQSGGGYTDTQYF.